The rows below give T cell receptor beta chains drawn from one sample of a study of blood T cell repertoires in COVID-19. Produced via immunoSEQ multiplex PCR; TCRdb's table is partial and in-frame only. The sample consists of hundreds of thousands of clones, 65% to 90% of them appearing once. Material for sequencing was peripheral blood. These receptors all stem from a man aged 50-59 years with active or convalescent COVID-19. The CDR3 runs from the conserved cysteine through the conserved F or W. A D gene is named only where the DNA matches it firmly. Rows give clone size only sometimes, using once, few, many, or a class for an expanded clone.

>TRBJ2-2|.|.|TRBV7-3
CASSPGELFF
TGTGCCAGCAGCCCGGGGGAGCTGTTTTTT
>TRBJ2-1|.|TRBD2|TRBV11-2
CASSRRLAGAPRDNEQFF
TGTGCCAGCAGCAGAAGACTAGCGGGAGCCCCGAGGGACAATGAGCAGTTCTTC
>TRBJ2-1|.|.|TRBV4-3
CASSQAHDGFPPFF
TGCGCCAGCAGCCAAGCTCATGACGGGTTCCCCCCCTTCTTC
>TRBJ1-1|.|.|TRBV13
CASSLGSGMNTEAFF
TGTGCCAGCAGCTTAGGTTCGGGAATGAACACTGAAGCTTTCTTT
>TRBJ2-1|once|TRBD1|TRBV2
CASATGPGREQFF
TGTGCCAGCGCGACAGGGCCAGGTAGGGAGCAGTTCTTC
>TRBJ1-3|few|.|TRBV29-1
CSVGGAGNTIYF
TGCAGCGTTGGAGGAGCTGGAAACACCATATATTTT
>TRBJ2-3|.|TRBD1|TRBV3-1/TRBV3-2
CASSPGQGVRSDTQYF
TGTGCCAGCAGCCCGGGACAGGGGGTGAGGTCGGATACGCAGTATTTT
>TRBJ2-7|.|TRBD2|TRBV7-9
CASSSQRGTYEQYF
TGTGCCAGCAGCTCTCAGCGGGGGACCTACGAGCAGTACTTC
>TRBJ1-1|.|.|TRBV5-1
CASSLGGAVRAEAFF
TGCGCCAGCAGCCTAGGGGGGGCGGTGAGGGCTGAAGCTTTCTTT
>TRBJ2-1|once|TRBD2|TRBV7-9
CASSLSSGRRNEQFF
TGTGCCAGCAGCTTATCTAGCGGGAGGAGGAATGAGCAGTTCTTC
>TRBJ1-5|.|.|TRBV5-5
CASSFSSSGEPQHF
TGTGCCAGCAGCTTTAGTTCTTCAGGGGAGCCCCAGCATTTT
>TRBJ2-7|.|TRBD1|TRBV6-5
CASKRGQSWEQYF
TGTGCCAGCAAGAGGGGGCAGAGCTGGGAGCAGTACTTC
>TRBJ2-2|many|TRBD2|TRBV9
CASSPHPGGGELFF
TGTGCCAGCAGTCCCCACCCGGGGGGCGGGGAGCTGTTTTTT
>TRBJ1-6|.|.|TRBV4-2
CASSQDPVVGYNNSPLHF
TGTGCCAGCAGCCAAGATCCAGTCGTGGGCTATAATAATTCACCCCTCCACTTT
>TRBJ2-1|.|.|TRBV28
CASSERLEPYNEQFF
TGTGCCAGTTCGGAAAGACTAGAGCCCTACAATGAGCAGTTCTTC
>TRBJ1-2|once|TRBD1|TRBV5-4
CASSGTGQTVYGYTF
TGTGCCAGCAGCGGAACGGGACAGACGGTCTATGGCTACACCTTC
>TRBJ2-7|.|.|TRBV5-4
CASSSKGEGPYEQYF
TGTGCCAGCAGCTCGAAGGGGGAGGGCCCCTACGAGCAGTACTTC
>TRBJ1-5|.|TRBD1|TRBV7-9
CASSFGTGRNQPQHF
TGTGCCAGCAGCTTTGGGACAGGGAGAAATCAGCCCCAGCATTTT
>TRBJ2-3|.|TRBD2|TRBV11-1
CASSLLSSGYTDTQYF
TGTGCCAGCAGCTTACTGTCTAGCGGGTACACAGATACGCAGTATTTT
>TRBJ1-2|few|TRBD1|TRBV19
CASSRGQGNGYTF
TGTGCCAGTAGCCGGGGACAGGGAAATGGCTACACCTTC
>TRBJ1-5|.|TRBD1|TRBV7-2
CASSQGAERRPQHF
TGTGCCAGCAGCCAGGGGGCAGAAAGGCGGCCCCAGCATTTT
>TRBJ2-1|once|.|TRBV14
CASSQAIYNEQFF
TGTGCCAGCAGCCAAGCTATCTACAATGAGCAGTTCTTC
>TRBJ1-1|few|TRBD1|TRBV18
CASSPTGGRTEAFF
TGTGCCAGCTCACCGACAGGGGGGAGAACTGAAGCTTTCTTT
>TRBJ2-7|once|TRBD1|TRBV20-1
CSASGGQGTYEQYF
TGCAGTGCTAGTGGGGGACAGGGAACCTACGAGCAGTACTTC
>TRBJ2-7|once|.|TRBV6-5
CASKFPGGTEQYF
TGTGCCAGCAAGTTCCCTGGGGGGACTGAGCAGTACTTC
>TRBJ1-2|.|.|TRBV27
CASMGERLVYGYTF
TGTGCCAGCATGGGAGAAAGACTTGTCTATGGCTACACCTTC
>TRBJ1-1|.|.|TRBV6-6
CASSGARVTEAFF
TGTGCCAGCTCTGGGGCCAGGGTCACTGAAGCTTTCTTT
>TRBJ2-7|.|TRBD2|TRBV7-9
CASSFGLAGAGDEQYF
TGTGCCAGCAGCTTTGGCCTAGCGGGAGCCGGCGACGAGCAGTACTTC
>TRBJ1-3|few|.|TRBV14
CASSQGKSSGNTIYF
TGTGCCAGCAGCCAAGGCAAGAGCTCTGGAAACACCATATATTTT
>TRBJ1-1|.|.|TRBV2
CASSLRDRPGTEAFF
TGTGCCAGCAGCTTACGCGACAGGCCGGGGACTGAAGCTTTCTTT
>TRBJ2-3|once|TRBD2|TRBV5-1
CASSKTAGADTQYF
TGCGCCAGCAGCAAGACAGCGGGGGCGGATACGCAGTATTTT
>TRBJ1-2|.|.|TRBV2
CASSGETNYGYTF
TGTGCCAGCAGTGGCGAGACTAACTATGGCTACACCTTC
>TRBJ2-7|.|.|TRBV10-3
CAISNSDPPGDEQYF
TGTGCCATCTCAAACTCTGACCCCCCCGGGGACGAGCAGTACTTC
>TRBJ2-1|.|TRBD2|TRBV6-2/TRBV6-3
CASSPAPGLGAGEQFF
TGTGCCAGCAGCCCTGCTCCGGGACTAGGGGCGGGTGAGCAGTTCTTC
>TRBJ1-6|.|.|TRBV27
CASSLAISNSPLHF
TGTGCCAGCAGTTTAGCGATCTCAAATTCACCCCTCCACTTT
>TRBJ2-1|.|TRBD2|TRBV2
CASSEGLAGIQQFF
TGTGCCAGCAGTGAAGGCCTAGCGGGAATTCAGCAGTTCTTC